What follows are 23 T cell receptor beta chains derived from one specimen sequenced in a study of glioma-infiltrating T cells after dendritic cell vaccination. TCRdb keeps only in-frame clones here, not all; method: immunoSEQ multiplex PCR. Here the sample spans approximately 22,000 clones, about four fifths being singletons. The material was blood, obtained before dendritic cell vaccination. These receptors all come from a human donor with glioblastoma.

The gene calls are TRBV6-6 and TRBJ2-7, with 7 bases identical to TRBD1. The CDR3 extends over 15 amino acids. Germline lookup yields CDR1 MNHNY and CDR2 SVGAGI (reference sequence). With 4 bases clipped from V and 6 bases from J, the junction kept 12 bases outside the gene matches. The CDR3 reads CASSSQQGSIIEQYF. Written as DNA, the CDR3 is TGTGCCAGCAGTTCACAACAGGGGTCGATTATCGAGCAGTACTTC.

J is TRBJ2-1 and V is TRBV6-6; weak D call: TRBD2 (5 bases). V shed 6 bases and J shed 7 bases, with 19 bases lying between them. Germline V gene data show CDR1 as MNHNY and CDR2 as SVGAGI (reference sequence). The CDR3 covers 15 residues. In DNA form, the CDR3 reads TGTGCCAGCAGACGCACCGGGGAACTACAAAATGAGCAGTTCTTC. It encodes CASRRTGELQNEQFF.

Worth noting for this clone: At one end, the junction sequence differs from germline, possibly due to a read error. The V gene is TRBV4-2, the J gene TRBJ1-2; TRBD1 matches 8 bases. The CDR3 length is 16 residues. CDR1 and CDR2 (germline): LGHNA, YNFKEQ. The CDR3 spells CASSQRDRTPNYGYTF. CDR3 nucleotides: TGTGCCAGCAGCCAGAGGGACAGGACCCCTAATTATGGCTACACCTTC.

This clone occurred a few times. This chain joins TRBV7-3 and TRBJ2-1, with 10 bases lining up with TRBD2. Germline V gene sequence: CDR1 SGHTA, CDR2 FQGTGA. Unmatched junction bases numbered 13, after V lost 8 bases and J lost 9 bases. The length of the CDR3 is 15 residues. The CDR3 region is CASSRGLAGVSEQFF. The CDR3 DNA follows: TGTGCCAGCTCCCGGGGCCTAGCGGGAGTGAGTGAGCAGTTCTTC.

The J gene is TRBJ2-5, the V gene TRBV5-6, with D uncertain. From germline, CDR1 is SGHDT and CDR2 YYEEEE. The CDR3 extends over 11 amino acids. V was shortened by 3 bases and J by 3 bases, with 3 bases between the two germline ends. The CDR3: CASSYKETQYF. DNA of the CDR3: TGTGCCAGCAGCTATAAAGAGACCCAGTACTTC.

The CDR3 is CAWTPQRGYTF. CDR3 nucleotides: TGTGCCTGGACGCCCCAGAGGGGCTACACCTTC. The J gene is TRBJ1-2, the V gene TRBV30; D not certain. Trimming removed 4 bases at V and 8 bases at J, with 11 bases between. This CDR3 comprises 11 residues. The germline CDR1 and CDR2 sequences are GTSNPN and SVGIG (reference sequence). Variable domain in full (rest from reference TRBV30 and TRBJ1-2): SQTIHQWPATLVQPVGSPLSLECTVEGTSNPNLYWYRQAAGRGLQLLFYSVGIGQISSEVPQNLSASRPQDRQFILSSKKLLLSDSGFYLCAWTPQRGYTFGSGTRLTVV.

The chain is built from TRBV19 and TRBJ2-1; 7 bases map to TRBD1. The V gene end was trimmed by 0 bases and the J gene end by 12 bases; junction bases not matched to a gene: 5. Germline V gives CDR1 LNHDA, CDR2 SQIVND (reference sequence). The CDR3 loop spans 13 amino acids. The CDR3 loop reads CASSIDTRDRQFF. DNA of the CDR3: TGTGCCAGTAGTATAGATACCCGGGACAGGCAGTTCTTC.

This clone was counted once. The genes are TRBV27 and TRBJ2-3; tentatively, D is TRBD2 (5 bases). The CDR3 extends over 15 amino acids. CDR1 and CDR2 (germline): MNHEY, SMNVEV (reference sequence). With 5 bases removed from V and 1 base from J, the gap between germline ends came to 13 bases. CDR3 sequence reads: CASSPWGVGTDTQYF. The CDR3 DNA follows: TGTGCCAGCAGTCCCTGGGGAGTCGGCACAGATACGCAGTATTTT.

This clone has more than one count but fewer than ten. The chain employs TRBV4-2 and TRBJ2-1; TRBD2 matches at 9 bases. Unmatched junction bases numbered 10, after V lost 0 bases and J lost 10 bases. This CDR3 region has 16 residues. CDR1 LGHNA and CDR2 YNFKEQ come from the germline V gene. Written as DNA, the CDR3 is TGTGCCAGCAGCCAAGAAAATAGCGGGGGCCTGTGGGAGCAGTTCTTC. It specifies CASSQENSGGLWEQFF.

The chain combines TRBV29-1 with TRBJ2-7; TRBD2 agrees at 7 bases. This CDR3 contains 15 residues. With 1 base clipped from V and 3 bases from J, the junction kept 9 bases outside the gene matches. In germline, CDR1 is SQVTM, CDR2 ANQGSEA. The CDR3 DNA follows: TGCAGCGTTGAAGGTTCTGGCGGGAGCCTCTACGAGCAGTACTTC. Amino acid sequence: CSVEGSGGSLYEQYF.

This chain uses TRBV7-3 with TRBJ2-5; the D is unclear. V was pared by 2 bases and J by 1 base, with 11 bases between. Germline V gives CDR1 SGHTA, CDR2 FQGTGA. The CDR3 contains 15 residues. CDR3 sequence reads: CASSLASTGQETQYF. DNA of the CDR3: TGTGCCAGCAGCTTAGCCAGTACGGGCCAAGAGACCCAGTACTTC.

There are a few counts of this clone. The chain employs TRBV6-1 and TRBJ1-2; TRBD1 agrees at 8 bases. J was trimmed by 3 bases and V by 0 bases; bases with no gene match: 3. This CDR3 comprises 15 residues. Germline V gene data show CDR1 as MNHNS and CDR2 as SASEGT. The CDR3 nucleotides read TGTGCCAGCAGTGAAGCTACAGGGGGGGACTATGGCTACACCTTC. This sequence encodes CASSEATGGDYGYTF.

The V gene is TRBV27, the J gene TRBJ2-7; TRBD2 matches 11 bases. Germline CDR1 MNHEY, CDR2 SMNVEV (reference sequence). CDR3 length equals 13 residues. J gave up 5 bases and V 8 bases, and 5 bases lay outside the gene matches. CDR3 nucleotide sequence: TGTGCCAGCGGGACTAGCGGATATAACGAGCAGTACTTC. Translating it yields CASGTSGYNEQYF.

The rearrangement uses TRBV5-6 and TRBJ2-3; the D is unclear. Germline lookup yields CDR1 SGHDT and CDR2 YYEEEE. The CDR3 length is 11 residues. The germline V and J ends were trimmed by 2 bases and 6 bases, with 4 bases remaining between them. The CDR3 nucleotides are TGTGCCAGCAGCTTATCGGATACGCAGTATTTT. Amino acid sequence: CASSLSDTQYF.

CDR3 sequence reads: CASSLWGDSYNEQFF. In nucleotides, the CDR3 is TGTGCCAGCAGTTTATGGGGGGACTCCTACAATGAGCAGTTCTTC. The chain couples TRBV27 to TRBJ2-1; possibly TRBD2 for D (6 bases). The CDR3 runs 15 residues. Per the germline V gene, CDR1 is MNHEY and CDR2 is SMNVEV (reference sequence). V was clipped by 1 base and J by 0 bases, with 7 bases between them.

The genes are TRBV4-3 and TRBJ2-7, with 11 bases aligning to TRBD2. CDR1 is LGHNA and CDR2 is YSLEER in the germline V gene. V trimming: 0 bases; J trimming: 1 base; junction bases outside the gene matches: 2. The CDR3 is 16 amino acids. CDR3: CASSQEGTSGSYEQYF. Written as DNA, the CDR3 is TGCGCCAGCAGCCAAGAGGGGACTAGCGGATCCTACGAGCAGTACTTC.

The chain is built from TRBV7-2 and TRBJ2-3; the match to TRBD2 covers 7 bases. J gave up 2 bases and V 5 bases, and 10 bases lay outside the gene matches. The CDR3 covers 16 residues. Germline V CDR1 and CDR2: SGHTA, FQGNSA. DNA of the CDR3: TGTGCCAGCAGCCCCGTAGCGGGCGGGACCACAGATACGCAGTATTTT. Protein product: CASSPVAGGTTDTQYF. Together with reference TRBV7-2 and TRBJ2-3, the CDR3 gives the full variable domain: GAGVSQSPSNKVTEKGKDVELRCDPISGHTALYWYRQSLGQGLEFLIYFQGNSAPDKSGLPSDRFSAERTGGSVSTLTIQRTQQEDSAVYLCASSPVAGGTTDTQYFGPGTRLTVL.

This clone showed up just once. This chain's CDR3 is CASSFREGYEQYF. The CDR3 DNA reads TGTGCCAGCAGCTTTCGGGAAGGCTACGAGCAGTACTTC. V and J are TRBV5-4 and TRBJ2-7, with a weak D call TRBD2 (5 bases). The V gene lost 2 bases and the J gene lost 3 bases, with 9 bases spanning the gap. This CDR3 has 13 amino acids. CDR1 and CDR2 from the germline V gene are SGHNT and YYREEE (reference sequence).

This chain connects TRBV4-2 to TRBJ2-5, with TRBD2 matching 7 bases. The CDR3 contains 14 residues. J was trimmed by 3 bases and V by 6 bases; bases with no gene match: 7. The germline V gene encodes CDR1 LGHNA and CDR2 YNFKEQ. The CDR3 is CASSAGTTKETQYF. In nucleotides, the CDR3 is TGTGCCAGCAGTGCCGGGACTACAAAAGAGACCCAGTACTTC.

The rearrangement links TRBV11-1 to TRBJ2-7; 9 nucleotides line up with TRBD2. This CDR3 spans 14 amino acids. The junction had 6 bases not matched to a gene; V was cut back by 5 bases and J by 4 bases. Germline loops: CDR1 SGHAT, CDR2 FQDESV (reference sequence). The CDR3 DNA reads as TGTGCCAGCAGCCCCCCGGGACTAGCATACGAGCAGTACTTC. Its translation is CASSPPGLAYEQYF.

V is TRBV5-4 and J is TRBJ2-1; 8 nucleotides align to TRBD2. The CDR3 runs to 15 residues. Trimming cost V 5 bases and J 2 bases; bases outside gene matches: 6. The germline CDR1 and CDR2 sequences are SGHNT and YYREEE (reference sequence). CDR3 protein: CASSSGTRTYNEQFF. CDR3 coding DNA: TGTGCCAGCAGTTCCGGGACTAGGACCTACAATGAGCAGTTCTTC. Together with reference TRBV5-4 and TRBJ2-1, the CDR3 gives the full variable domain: ETGVTQSPTHLIKTRGQQVTLRCSSQSGHNTVSWYQQALGQGPQFIFQYYREEENGRGNFPPRFSGLQFPNYSSELNVNALELDDSALYLCASSSGTRTYNEQFFGPGTRLTVL.

The CDR3 spells CASSEGGWREGLAGELFF. CDR3 DNA: TGTGCCAGCAGTGAGGGGGGCTGGAGGGAGGGCCTGGCCGGGGAGCTGTTTTTT. J is TRBJ2-2 and V is TRBV2; weak D call: TRBD2 (7 bases). Germline assignment: CDR1 SNHLY and CDR2 FYNNEI. Trimming removed 3 bases at V and 6 bases at J, with 23 bases between. The CDR3 covers 18 residues.

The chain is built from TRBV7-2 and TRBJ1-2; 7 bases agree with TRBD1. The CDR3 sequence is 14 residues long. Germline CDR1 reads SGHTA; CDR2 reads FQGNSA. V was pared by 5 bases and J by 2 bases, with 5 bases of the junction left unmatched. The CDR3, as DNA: TGTGCCAGCAGCCCAGGACAGGTGAACTATGGCTACACCTTC. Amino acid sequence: CASSPGQVNYGYTF.